What follows is one T cell receptor (beta chain) and its context. The clone's antigen remains unknown. Base qualities are missing; no much larger clone stands one base away. According to the study, the label for this sample's time point signals: about 28 days (+/-7) after the second vaccine dose. Because spike-specific TCR depth and breadth did not differ between the two schedules, AZD1222 recipients who got a second dose at roughly 4 weeks were pooled with those who got a second dose at roughly 12 weeks. Samples from vaccinated people were obtained from the UK trials COV001 and COV002, which included a single-blind randomized controlled phase 2/3 trial of AZD1222 (ChAdOx1 nCoV-19) in healthy adults. For TCRbeta chain sequencing, PBMC samples were collected from trial participants at day 0 and at day 28 after the second dose. The data were taken from a study of T cell responses to AZD1222 COVID-19 vaccine listed by TCRdb under 2021. Concerning the study at large: A total of more than 230 trial participants underwent TCR sequencing, of whom 200 to 220 had received two doses of AZD1222 and roughly 26 had received two doses of the MenACWY control vaccine. Trial participants were enrolled by age into 18-55, 56-69 and 70-plus year subgroups, with around 150, 28 and 57 TCR-sequenced participants respectively. Broad study findings and their caveats: The whole spike protein was spanned by vaccine-associated CD4 TCRs, and dominant responses were seen in regions 160-218 and 743-854. Because no day 14 peak-response samples were available, repertoires were characterized only after the peak T cell response. Reportedly, almost half of the unique spike-specific TCRs recognized epitopes lying outside the regions that are mutated in the B.1.351 and B.1.1.7 variants. Participants were mostly white British, with more females than males. The authors suggested clonal diversity may have been underestimated. The 56-69-year group was small, and its depth increase did not reach significance, likely because of low power. A significant rise in spike-specific TCR breadth and depth was observed after two AZD1222 doses relative to day 0 and relative to MenACWY recipients. Conclusions about previously exposed vaccinees were limited because only a handful of AZD1222 recipients were SARS-CoV-2 seropositive at baseline.

The CDR3 regions of human TCRbeta chains were analyzed by immunosequencing. As for the authors' bioinformatics: TCRs in the repertoires were compared against a reference library of SARS-CoV-2-specific TCRs that had been generated with the MIRA antigen-specificity platform. Breadth meant the fraction of unique TCRs that were SARS-CoV-2-associated, whereas depth meant the fraction of total T cells that were SARS-CoV-2-associated. Using the MIRA data, every spike-specific TCR was mapped to the spike region that the TCR reacted to and assigned to either a CD4 or a CD8 class. Log10-transformed breadth and depth values were compared by one-way ANOVA with Sidak's multiple comparisons tests. Here the immuneACCESS table is served through TCRdb, limited to in-frame sequences with V and J called. Missing clones are a known gap in these copies; in checked studies unresolved V genes cover under half, and the rest lacks a known reason. That table gives V, J and clone size, and the DNA gave D and trimming. In this sample the table shows 150,000 to 200,000 clones, roughly 88% of which occur a single time. The leading ten clones occupy roughly 12% of the sample.

Relative to germline, V is 3 bases shorter and J is 6 bases shorter, with 23 bases between their ends. The CDR3 runs 16 amino acids, cysteine and phenylalanine included. Just CDR3 DNA is preserved here, 48 bases in frame from base 1. Taken from the germline V gene, the CDR1 and CDR2 loops are SQVTM and ANQGSEA. This TCR was sampled from an adult who received the AZD1222 COVID-19 vaccine. The sequence links TRBV29-1 to TRBJ1-2, with the D gene call left open. The sequencing used peripheral blood, collected 28 days after the second AZD1222 dose. The CDR3 protein: CSVEFGGRVGLHGYTF. Here is the DNA: TGCAGCGTTGAGTTCGGTGGGAGGGTTGGCCTCCATGGCTACACCTTC.